Each of the 4 T cell receptor beta chains below was sequenced from the same sample in a study of shared T cell receptors in the human thymus (dated by TCRdb to the early 2020s). The library was generated by the immunoSEQ multiplex PCR assay. TCRdb re-hosts the immuneACCESS table, in-frame sequences only. Its copies lack some clones; in the studies checked, an unresolved V gene accounts for under half of them, and the cause for the rest is not known. The table for this sample lists just under 550,000 clones; around 82% of them were counted only once. Clones ranked in the top ten supply roughly 0.013% of the sample. A further study also used this sample, focusing on human thymus T cells.

Specimen: thymocytes. The receptors originated from a boy younger than two with a congenital heart defect. Donor details come from another sample of the same person, matched by shared clones.

The rearrangement links TRBV10-3 to TRBJ1-1; 9 bases fit TRBD1. The ends lost 5 bases at V and 3 bases at J; junction bases unmatched: 4. Germline CDR1 is ENHRY and CDR2 is SYGVKD. This CDR3 has 14 residues. The CDR3, as DNA: TGTGCCATCAGTACGACAGGGGGGGACACTGAAGCTTTCTTT. Amino acids: CAISTTGGDTEAFF.

The chain combines TRBV27 with TRBJ1-5; no reliable D call. Per germline, CDR1 MNHEY and CDR2 SMNVEV (reference sequence). The CDR3 is made up of 13 amino acids. Trimming took 8 bases from V and 0 from J, leaving 8 bases between them. The CDR3 DNA reads TGTGCCAGCGGGCCTCATAGCAATCAGCCCCAGCATTTT. This gives the protein CASGPHSNQPQHF.

CDR3 nucleotide sequence: TGTGCCATCAGTGAGTCGGGCTACCGGTACGAGCAGTACTTC. Amino acids: CAISESGYRYEQYF. V is TRBV10-3 and J is TRBJ2-7; unclear D gene. The germline V gene has CDR1 ENHRY and CDR2 SYGVKD. Trimming shortened V by 0 bases and J by 4 bases, and 10 bases separated the two germline ends. This CDR3 is built from 14 residues.

This clone showed up just once. The rearrangement uses TRBV6-5 and TRBJ2-1; possibly TRBD1 for D (6 bases). The germline gives CDR1 MNHEY, CDR2 SVGAGI. The ends were cut back, 6 bases at V and 2 bases at J, with 11 bases in the middle. The CDR3 consists of 14 residues. This CDR3 is CASRGRGAYNEQFF. The CDR3 DNA reads as TGTGCCAGCAGGGGCAGGGGAGCCTACAATGAGCAGTTCTTC.